This T cell receptor (beta chain) was observed in a study of T cell responses to AZD1222 COVID-19 vaccine. Study results and limitations: Without day 14 samples, only post-peak T cell repertoires were studied. Spike-specific TCR breadth and depth rose after two AZD1222 doses. Most donors were white British and more were female, and clonal diversity was possibly underestimated. At baseline, just a handful of AZD1222 recipients tested seropositive.

With respect to this clone: Its antigen remains unidentified.

TCRdb's table, derived via immunoSEQ multiplex PCR, lists solely in-frame clones and lacks some. The table lists 150,000 to 200,000 clones, roughly nine tenths of them singletons. The TCR originated in an adult who received the AZD1222 COVID-19 vaccine. The input for sequencing was peripheral blood, taken 28 days after the second AZD1222 dose.

CDR3: CASSSQSSGNTIYF. The DNA for the CDR3 is TGTGCCAGCAGTTCCCAGAGCTCTGGAAACACCATATATTTT. The chain joins TRBV6-5 to TRBJ1-3, with D hard to call. CDR3 length: 14 amino acids. Per the germline V gene, CDR1 is MNHEY and CDR2 is SVGAGI. V gave up 4 bases and J gave up 0 bases, with 7 bases separating them.